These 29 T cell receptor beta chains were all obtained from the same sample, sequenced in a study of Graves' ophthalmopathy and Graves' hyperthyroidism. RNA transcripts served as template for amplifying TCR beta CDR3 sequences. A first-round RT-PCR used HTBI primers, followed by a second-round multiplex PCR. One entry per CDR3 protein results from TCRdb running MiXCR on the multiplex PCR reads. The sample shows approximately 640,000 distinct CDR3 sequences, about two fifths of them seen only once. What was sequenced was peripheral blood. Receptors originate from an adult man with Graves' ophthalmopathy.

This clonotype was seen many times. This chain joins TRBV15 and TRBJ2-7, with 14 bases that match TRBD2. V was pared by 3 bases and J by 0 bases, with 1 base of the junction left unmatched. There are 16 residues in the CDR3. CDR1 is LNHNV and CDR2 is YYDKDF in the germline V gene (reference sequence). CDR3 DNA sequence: TGTGCCACCAGCAGGGGGACTAGCGGGAGCTCCTACGAGCAGTACTTC. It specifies CATSRGTSGSSYEQYF.

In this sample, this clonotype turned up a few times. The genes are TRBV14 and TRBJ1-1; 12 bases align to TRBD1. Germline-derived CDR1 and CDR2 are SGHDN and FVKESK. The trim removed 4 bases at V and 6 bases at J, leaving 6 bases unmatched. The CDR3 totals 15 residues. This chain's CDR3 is CASSPWDRGRSEAFF. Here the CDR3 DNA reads TGTGCCAGCAGCCCCTGGGACAGGGGGCGTTCTGAAGCTTTCTTT.

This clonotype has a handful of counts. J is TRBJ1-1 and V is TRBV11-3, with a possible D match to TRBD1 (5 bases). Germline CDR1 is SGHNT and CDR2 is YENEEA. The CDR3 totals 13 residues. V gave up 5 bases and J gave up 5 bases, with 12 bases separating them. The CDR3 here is CASSRVGGTEAFF. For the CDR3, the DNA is TGTGCCAGCAGCCGAGTCGGGGGTACTGAAGCTTTCTTT.

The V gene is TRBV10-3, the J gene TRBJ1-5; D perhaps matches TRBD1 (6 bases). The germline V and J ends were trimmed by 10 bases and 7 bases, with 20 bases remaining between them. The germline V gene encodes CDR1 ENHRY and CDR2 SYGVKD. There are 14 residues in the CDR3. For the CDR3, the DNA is TGTGCCAGCAGCCCTAGGGGGGTTGAGCAGCCCCAGCATTTT. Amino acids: CASSPRGVEQPQHF.

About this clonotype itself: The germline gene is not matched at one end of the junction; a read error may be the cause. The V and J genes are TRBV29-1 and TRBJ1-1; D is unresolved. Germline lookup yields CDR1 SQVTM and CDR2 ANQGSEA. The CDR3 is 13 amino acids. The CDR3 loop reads CAWSVLLDTEAFF. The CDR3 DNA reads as TGTGCCTGGAGTGTACTGTTGGACACTGAAGCTTTCTTT.

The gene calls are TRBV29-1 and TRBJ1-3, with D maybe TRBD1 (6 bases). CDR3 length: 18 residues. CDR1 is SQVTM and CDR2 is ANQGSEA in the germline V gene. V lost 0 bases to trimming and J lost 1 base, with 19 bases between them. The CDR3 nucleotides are TGCAGCGTTGAAGACCCCGATACAGACAGGTCGTCTGGAAACACCATATATTTT. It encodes CSVEDPDTDRSSGNTIYF.

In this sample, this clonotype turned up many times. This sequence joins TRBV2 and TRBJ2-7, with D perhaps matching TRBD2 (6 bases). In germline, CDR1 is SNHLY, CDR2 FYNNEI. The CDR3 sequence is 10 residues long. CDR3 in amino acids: CVSGAYEQYF. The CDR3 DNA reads TGTGTATCGGGGGCCTACGAGCAGTACTTC.

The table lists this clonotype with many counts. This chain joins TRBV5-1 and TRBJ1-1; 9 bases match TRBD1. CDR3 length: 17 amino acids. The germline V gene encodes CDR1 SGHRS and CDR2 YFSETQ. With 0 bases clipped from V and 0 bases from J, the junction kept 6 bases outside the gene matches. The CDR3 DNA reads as TGCGCCAGCAGCTTGGCGGGACAGGGTTTGATGAACACTGAAGCTTTCTTT. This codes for CASSLAGQGLMNTEAFF.

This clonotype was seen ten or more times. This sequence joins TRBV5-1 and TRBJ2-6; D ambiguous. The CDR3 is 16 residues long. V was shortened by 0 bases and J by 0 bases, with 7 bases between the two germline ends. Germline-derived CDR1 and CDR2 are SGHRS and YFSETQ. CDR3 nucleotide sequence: TGCGCCAGCAGCTTGGAGGCAGACTCTGGGGCCAACGTCCTGACTTTC. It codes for CASSLEADSGANVLTF.

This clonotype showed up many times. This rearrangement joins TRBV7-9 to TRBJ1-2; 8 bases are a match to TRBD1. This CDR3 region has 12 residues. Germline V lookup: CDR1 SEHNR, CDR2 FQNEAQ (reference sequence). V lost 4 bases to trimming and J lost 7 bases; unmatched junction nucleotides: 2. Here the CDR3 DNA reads TGTGCCAGCAGCTCAGGGGGCTCTGGCTACACCTTC. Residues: CASSSGGSGYTF.

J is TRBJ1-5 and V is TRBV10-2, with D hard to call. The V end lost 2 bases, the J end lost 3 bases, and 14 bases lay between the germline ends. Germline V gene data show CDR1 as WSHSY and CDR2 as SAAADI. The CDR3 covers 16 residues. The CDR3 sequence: CASSEGESSANQPQHF. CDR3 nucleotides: TGCGCCAGCAGTGAGGGGGAGTCCAGTGCCAATCAGCCCCAGCATTTT.

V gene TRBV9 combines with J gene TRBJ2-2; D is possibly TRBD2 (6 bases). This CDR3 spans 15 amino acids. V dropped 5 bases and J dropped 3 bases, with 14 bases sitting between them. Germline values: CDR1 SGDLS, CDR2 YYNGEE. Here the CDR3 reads CASSLVGGYTGELFF. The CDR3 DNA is TGTGCCAGCAGTTTAGTCGGGGGATACACCGGGGAGCTGTTTTTT.

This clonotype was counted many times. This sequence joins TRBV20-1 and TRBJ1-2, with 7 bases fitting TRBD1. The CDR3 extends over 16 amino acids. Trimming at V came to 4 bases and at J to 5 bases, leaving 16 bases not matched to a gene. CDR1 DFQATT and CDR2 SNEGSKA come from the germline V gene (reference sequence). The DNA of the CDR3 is TGCAGTGCTATTCTCAGGGGGGGACACGGCTCGTATGGCTACACCTTC. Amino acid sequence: CSAILRGGHGSYGYTF.

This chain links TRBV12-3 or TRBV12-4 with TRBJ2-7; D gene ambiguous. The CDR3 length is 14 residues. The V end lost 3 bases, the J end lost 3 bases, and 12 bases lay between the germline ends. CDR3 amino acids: CASSFENAVYEQYF. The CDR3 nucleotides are TGTGCCAGCAGTTTCGAGAATGCGGTCTACGAGCAGTACTTC.

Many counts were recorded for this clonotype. The CDR3 loop reads CASSPGTSGASYEQYF. The CDR3 bases are TGTGCCAGCAGCCCCGGGACTAGCGGGGCCTCCTACGAGCAGTACTTC. The chain combines TRBV7-9 with TRBJ2-7, with 13 bases identical to TRBD2. Germline assignment: CDR1 SEHNR and CDR2 FQNEAQ (reference sequence). V trimming: 5 bases; J trimming: 0 bases; junction bases outside the gene matches: 4. The CDR3 has 16 amino acids.

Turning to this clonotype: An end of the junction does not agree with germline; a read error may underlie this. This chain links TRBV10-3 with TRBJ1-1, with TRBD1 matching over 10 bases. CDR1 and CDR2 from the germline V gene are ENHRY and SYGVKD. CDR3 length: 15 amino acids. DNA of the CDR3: TGTGCCATCAGCTCCGGGACAGGGGCGAACAGTGAAGCTTTCTTT. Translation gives CAISSGTGANSEAFF.

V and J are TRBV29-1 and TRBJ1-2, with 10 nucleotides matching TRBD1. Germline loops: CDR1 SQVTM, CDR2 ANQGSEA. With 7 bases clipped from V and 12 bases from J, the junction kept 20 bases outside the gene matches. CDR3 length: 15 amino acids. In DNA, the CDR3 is TGCAGCGCCTTCGGGACAGGGGACGCCGGCTCTGGAAACACCTTC. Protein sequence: CSAFGTGDAGSGNTF.

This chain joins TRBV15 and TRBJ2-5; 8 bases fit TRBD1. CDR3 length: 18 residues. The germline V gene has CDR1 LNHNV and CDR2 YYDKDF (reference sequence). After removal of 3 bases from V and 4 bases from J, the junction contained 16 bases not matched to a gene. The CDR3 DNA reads TGTGCCACCAGCAGGGCAAATAGCGTAGGACAGGGTAGAGAGACCCAGTACTTC. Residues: CATSRANSVGQGRETQYF. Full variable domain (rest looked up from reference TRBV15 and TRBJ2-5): DAMVIQNPRYQVTQFGKPVTLSCSQTLNHNVMYWYQQKSSQAPKLLFHYYDKDFNNEADTPDNFQSRRPNTSFCFLDIRSPGLGDTAMYLCATSRANSVGQGRETQYFGPGTRLLVL.

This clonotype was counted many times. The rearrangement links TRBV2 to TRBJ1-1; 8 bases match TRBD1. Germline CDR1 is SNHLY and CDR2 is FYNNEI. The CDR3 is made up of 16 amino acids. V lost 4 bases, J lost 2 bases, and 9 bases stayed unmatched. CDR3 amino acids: CASSVTGVSINTEAFF. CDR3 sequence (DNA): TGTGCCAGCAGTGTGACAGGGGTGTCGATTAACACTGAAGCTTTCTTT.

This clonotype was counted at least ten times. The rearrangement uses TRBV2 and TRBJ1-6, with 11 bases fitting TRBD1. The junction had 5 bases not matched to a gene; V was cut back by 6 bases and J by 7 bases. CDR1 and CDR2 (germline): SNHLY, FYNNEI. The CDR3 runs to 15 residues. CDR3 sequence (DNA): TGTGCCAGCAGCGGACAGGGGGCGTCGAATTCACCCCTCCACTTT. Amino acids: CASSGQGASNSPLHF.

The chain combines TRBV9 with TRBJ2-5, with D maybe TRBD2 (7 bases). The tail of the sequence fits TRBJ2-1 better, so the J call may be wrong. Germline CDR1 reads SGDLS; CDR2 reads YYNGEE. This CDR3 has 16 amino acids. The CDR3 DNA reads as TGTGCCAGCAGCGCAGGCTGGGGGGGGGGCCATGATGAGCAGTTCTTC. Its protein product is CASSAGWGGGHDEQFF.

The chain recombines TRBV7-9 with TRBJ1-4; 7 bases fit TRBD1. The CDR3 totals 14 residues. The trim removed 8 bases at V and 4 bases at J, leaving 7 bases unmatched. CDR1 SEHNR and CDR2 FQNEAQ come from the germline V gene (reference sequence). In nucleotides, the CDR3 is TGTGCCAGCTGGGGGGACAGTTATAATGAAAAACTGTTTTTT. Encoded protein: CASWGDSYNEKLFF.

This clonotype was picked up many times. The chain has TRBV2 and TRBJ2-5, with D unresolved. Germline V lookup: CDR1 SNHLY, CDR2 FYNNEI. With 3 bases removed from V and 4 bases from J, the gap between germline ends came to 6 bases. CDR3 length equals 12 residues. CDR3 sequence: CASSEGVETQYF. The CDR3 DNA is TGTGCCAGCAGTGAGGGTGTAGAGACCCAGTACTTC. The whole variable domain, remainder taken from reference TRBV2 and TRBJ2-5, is EPEVTQTPSHQVTQMGQEVILRCVPISNHLYFYWYRQILGQKVEFLVSFYNNEISEKSEIFDDQFSVERPDGSNFTLKIRSTKLEDSAMYFCASSEGVETQYFGPGTRLLVL.

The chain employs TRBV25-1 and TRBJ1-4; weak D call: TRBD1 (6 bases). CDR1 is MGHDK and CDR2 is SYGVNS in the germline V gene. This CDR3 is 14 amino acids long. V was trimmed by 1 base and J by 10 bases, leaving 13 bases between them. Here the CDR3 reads CASSELQGSGKLFF. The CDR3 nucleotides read TGTGCCAGCAGTGAATTGCAGGGGTCTGGAAAACTGTTTTTT.

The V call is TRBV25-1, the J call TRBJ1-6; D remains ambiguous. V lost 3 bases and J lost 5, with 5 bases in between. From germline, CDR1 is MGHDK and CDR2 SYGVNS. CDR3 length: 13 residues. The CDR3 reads CASSDAHNSPLHF. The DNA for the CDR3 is TGTGCCAGCAGTGATGCCCATAATTCACCCCTCCACTTT.

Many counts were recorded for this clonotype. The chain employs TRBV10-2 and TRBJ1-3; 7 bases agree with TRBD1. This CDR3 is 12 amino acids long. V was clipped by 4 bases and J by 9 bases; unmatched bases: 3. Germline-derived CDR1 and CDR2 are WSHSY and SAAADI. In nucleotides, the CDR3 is TGCGCCAGCAGTGGTCAGGGGGTCACCATATATTTT. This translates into CASSGQGVTIYF.

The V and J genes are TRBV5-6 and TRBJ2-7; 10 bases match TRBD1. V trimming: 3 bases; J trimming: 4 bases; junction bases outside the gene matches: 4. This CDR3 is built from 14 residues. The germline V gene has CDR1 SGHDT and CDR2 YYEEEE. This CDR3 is CASSYWDRGYEQYF. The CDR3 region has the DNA TGTGCCAGCAGCTATTGGGACAGGGGTTACGAGCAGTACTTC.

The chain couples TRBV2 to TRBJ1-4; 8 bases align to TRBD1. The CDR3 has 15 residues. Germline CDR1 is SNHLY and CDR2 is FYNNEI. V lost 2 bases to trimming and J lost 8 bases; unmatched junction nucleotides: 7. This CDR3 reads CASSEMGTGGEKLFF. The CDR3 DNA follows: TGTGCCAGCAGTGAAATGGGGACAGGAGGCGAAAAACTGTTTTTT.

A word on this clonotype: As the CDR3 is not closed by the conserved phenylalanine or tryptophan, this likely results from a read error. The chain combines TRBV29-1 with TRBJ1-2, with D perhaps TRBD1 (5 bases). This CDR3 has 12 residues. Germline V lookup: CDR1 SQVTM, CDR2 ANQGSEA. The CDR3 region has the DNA TGCTGCGCCGAGGGACCGGACTATGGCTACACCATC. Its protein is CCAEGPDYGYTI.